The 18 T cell receptor beta chains below all came from one sample that was sequenced in a study of T cell responses to AZD1222 COVID-19 vaccine. TCRdb keeps only in-frame clones here, not all; method: immunoSEQ multiplex PCR. The table includes around 160,000 clones, about 93% detected once. The sequencing here drew on peripheral blood, taken on day 0 of AZD1222 vaccination. Receptor source: an adult in good health.

This clone was seen only a few times. The V gene is TRBV7-3, the J gene TRBJ1-1; TRBD1 agrees at 12 bases. With V trimmed by 2 bases and J by 1 base, 5 bases remained unmatched. Per the germline V gene, CDR1 is SGHTA and CDR2 is FQGTGA. This CDR3 has 17 amino acids. In DNA, the CDR3 is TGTGCCAGCAGCTTAGGGGACAGGGGGCGCAGGAACACTGAAGCTTTCTTT. Amino acid sequence: CASSLGDRGRRNTEAFF. The full variable domain, with the rest looked up from reference TRBV7-3 and TRBJ1-1, is GAGVSQTPSNKVTEKGKYVELRCDPISGHTALYWYRQSLGQGPEFLIYFQGTGAADDSGLPNDRFFAVRPEGSVSTLKIQRTERGDSAVYLCASSLGDRGRRNTEAFFGQGTRLTVV.

The DNA of the CDR3 is TGTGCCAGCAGCGAACCAGGGGTATATGGCTACACCTTC. This sequence encodes CASSEPGVYGYTF. The J gene is TRBJ1-2, the V gene TRBV3-1 (or the pseudogene TRBV3-2); TRBD1 is a possible D gene (6 bases). With 5 bases removed from V and 5 bases from J, the gap between germline ends came to 12 bases. This CDR3 is built from 13 residues. Germline loops: CDR1 LGHDT, CDR2 YNNKEL (reference sequence).

The CDR3 here is CASGKNRPPTPYSNQPQHF. DNA for the CDR3: TGTGCCAGTGGCAAAAACAGGCCCCCGACCCCTTATAGCAATCAGCCCCAGCATTTT. The chain has TRBV19 and TRBJ1-5; tentative D call: TRBD1 (5 bases). The V end was cut by 8 bases, the J end by 0 bases, with 26 bases between. This CDR3 has 19 residues. From germline, CDR1 is LNHDA and CDR2 SQIVND (reference sequence).

By proportion, this clone is medium-sized (0.01 to 0.1%). The genes are TRBV6-2 or TRBV6-3 and TRBJ1-5; weak D call: TRBD1 (6 bases). There are 15 residues in the CDR3. V dropped 3 bases and J dropped 1 base, with 10 bases sitting between them. Germline V gives CDR1 MNHEY, CDR2 SVGEGT. CDR3: CASSYRQDSNQPQHF. CDR3 in DNA: TGTGCCAGCAGTTATCGACAGGACAGCAATCAGCCCCAGCATTTT.

The chain is built from TRBV5-4 and TRBJ2-3; D remains ambiguous. Germline V lookup: CDR1 SGHNT, CDR2 YYREEE (reference sequence). V was clipped by 1 base and J by 0 bases, with 3 bases between them. The CDR3 has 13 amino acids. CDR3 sequence (DNA): TGTGCCAGCAGCTTGAAGAGCACAGATACGCAGTATTTT. It encodes CASSLKSTDTQYF.

The genes are TRBV2 and TRBJ1-5; TRBD1 might be the D (5 bases). The CDR3 consists of 16 residues. V was shortened by 7 bases and J by 0 bases, with 16 bases between the two germline ends. Germline V gene sequence: CDR1 SNHLY, CDR2 FYNNEI. The CDR3 is CASIKESGISNQPQHF. The CDR3 DNA reads as TGTGCCAGCATTAAGGAATCAGGGATTAGCAATCAGCCCCAGCATTTT.

This clone has only one observation. The CDR3 DNA reads as TGTGCCAGCAGCTTGAGGGGCGGCATGAACACTGAAGCTTTCTTT. Amino acid sequence: CASSLRGGMNTEAFF. The chain couples TRBV5-4 to TRBJ1-1, with D tentatively TRBD1 (5 bases). Looked up from germline, CDR1 is SGHNT and CDR2 is YYREEE (reference sequence). The CDR3 is made up of 15 amino acids. V was clipped by 1 base and J by 0 bases, with 10 bases between them.

The V gene is TRBV5-6, the J gene TRBJ1-2; D ambiguous. V lost 0 bases, J lost 7 bases, and 7 bases lay in between. Germline values: CDR1 SGHDT, CDR2 YYEEEE. The CDR3 has 12 residues. CDR3 region: CASSLGLGGYTF. CDR3 in DNA: TGTGCCAGCAGCTTGGGCCTGGGTGGCTACACCTTC.

In this sample, this clone turned up a few times. The J gene is TRBJ2-1, the V gene TRBV6-6; D is possibly TRBD1 (5 bases). The ends were cut back, 7 bases at V and 6 bases at J, with 7 bases in the middle. Germline CDR1 reads MNHNY; CDR2 reads SVGAGI (reference sequence). The CDR3 spans 11 residues. The CDR3 sequence is CASTTANEQFF. The CDR3 bases are TGTGCCAGCACGACAGCCAATGAGCAGTTCTTC.

The CDR3: CASSLVDSLNEQYF. The CDR3 nucleotides are TGTGCCAGCAGCTTAGTAGACTCCCTTAACGAGCAGTACTTC. The gene calls are TRBV11-2 and TRBJ2-7; D unclear. The germline V gene has CDR1 SGHAT and CDR2 FQNNGV. The CDR3 extends over 14 amino acids. Trimming left V 1 base short and J 5 bases short, with 12 bases between.

The V call is TRBV7-3, the J call TRBJ1-5; D is undetermined. Germline CDR1 is SGHTA and CDR2 is FQGTGA. Trimming took 5 bases from V and 5 from J, leaving 19 bases between them. The CDR3 spans 16 residues. CDR3 in amino acids: CASSPRRLPHHQPQHF. In nucleotides, the CDR3 is TGTGCCAGCAGCCCCCGGAGACTACCTCACCATCAGCCCCAGCATTTT. Full variable domain (remainder filled in from reference TRBV7-3 and TRBJ1-5): GAGVSQTPSNKVTEKGKYVELRCDPISGHTALYWYRQSLGQGPEFLIYFQGTGAADDSGLPNDRFFAVRPEGSVSTLKIQRTERGDSAVYLCASSPRRLPHHQPQHFGDGTRLSIL.

The chain employs TRBV5-6 and TRBJ2-5; TRBD2 might be the D (6 bases). Germline lookup yields CDR1 SGHDT and CDR2 YYEEEE. V was pared by 5 bases and J by 1 base, with 21 bases between. The CDR3 contains 17 residues. The CDR3 coding sequence is TGTGCCAGCAGTCAGATGGGGGGAGCACGCTCCCAAGAGACCCAGTACTTC. Amino acids: CASSQMGGARSQETQYF.

This sequence joins TRBV6-5 and TRBJ1-5; 10 bases are a match to TRBD1. Trimming took 6 bases from V and 6 from J; bases not matched to a gene: 8. Germline V gene lookup returns CDR1 MNHEY and CDR2 SVGAGI. There are 15 residues in the CDR3. The CDR3 coding sequence is TGTGCCAGCAGCCTGACAGGGGGCGCGGGTCAGCCCCAGCATTTT. Protein product: CASSLTGGAGQPQHF.

The J gene is TRBJ1-5, the V gene TRBV11-2; 7 bases map to TRBD1. Germline CDR1 and CDR2: SGHAT and FQNNGV. J was trimmed by 2 bases and V by 6 bases; bases with no gene match: 13. The CDR3 is made up of 17 amino acids. As DNA, the CDR3 is TGTGCCAGCAGGGAACCCAGACAGGGTTCCCGCAATCAGCCCCAGCATTTT. It is translated as CASREPRQGSRNQPQHF. Complete variable domain (other parts from reference TRBV11-2 and TRBJ1-5): EAGVAQSPRYKIIEKRQSVAFWCNPISGHATLYWYQQILGQGPKLLIQFQNNGVVDDSQLPKDRFSAERLKGVDSTLKIQPAKLEDSAVYLCASREPRQGSRNQPQHFGDGTRLSIL.

The gene calls are TRBV6-4 and TRBJ2-3, with 8 bases aligning to TRBD2. Germline lookup yields CDR1 MRHNA and CDR2 SNTAGT. The CDR3 has 14 residues. V trimming: 6 bases; J trimming: 1 base; junction bases outside the gene matches: 3. The chain's CDR3 is CASSGAGGTDTQYF. CDR3 coding DNA: TGTGCCAGCAGCGGAGCGGGGGGCACAGATACGCAGTATTTT.

The chain is built from TRBV5-1 and TRBJ2-2; 7 positions match TRBD1. The CDR3 is 15 amino acids. V shed 4 bases, J shed 0 bases, and the junction held 3 bases outside the gene matches. Germline CDR1 is SGHRS and CDR2 is YFSETQ. Written as DNA, the CDR3 is TGCGCCAGCAGCACCGGGACAGCGAACACCGGGGAGCTGTTTTTT. Translation: CASSTGTANTGELFF.

This clone showed up just once. The chain links TRBV7-6 to TRBJ2-7; D unclear. CDR3 length: 12 residues. CDR1 SGHVS and CDR2 FNYEAQ come from the germline V gene. V lost 5 bases, J lost 4 bases, and 9 bases lay in between. The CDR3 is CASSQRDYEQYF. The CDR3 bases are TGTGCCAGCAGCCAAAGGGATTACGAGCAGTACTTC.

The V call is TRBV5-1, the J call TRBJ1-4, with TRBD1 matching 8 bases. Germline values: CDR1 SGHRS, CDR2 YFSETQ. The V gene end was trimmed by 4 bases and the J gene end by 3 bases; junction bases not matched to a gene: 5. The CDR3 sequence is 15 residues long. The CDR3 DNA reads as TGCGCCAGCAGCCCTACAGGGGGAGCTAATGAAAAACTGTTTTTT. Amino acids: CASSPTGGANEKLFF.